The rows below give T cell receptor beta chains drawn from one sample of a study of blood T cell repertoires in COVID-19. The protocol was immunoSEQ multiplex PCR, while the TCRdb copy is restricted to in-frame clones and leaves out a portion. The sample contains 90,000 to 100,000 clones, 84% of which appear only once. Material for sequencing was peripheral blood. These receptors originate from a man aged 55 to 69 with acute or convalescent COVID-19. Each CDR3 is given without its conserved first and last residue. Fields, in order: CDR3 protein, clone size, V gene, CDR3 length, J gene. Only part of the rows carry a size: once, few, many, or a class if the clone is expanded.

ASSLSGLAGDNEQF	-	TRBV7-6	14	TRBJ2-1
ASSYGTGGAMNTEAF	-	TRBV7-6	15	TRBJ1-1
ASSYETGELF	-	TRBV7-3	10	TRBJ2-2
ASRYGQGPSEAF	-	TRBV7-2	12	TRBJ1-1
ASSVETGGIFSYNSPLH	-	TRBV9	17	TRBJ1-6
ASSYSQGSPNEKLF	-	TRBV5-1	14	TRBJ1-4
ASSFNSMTEPN	-	TRBV5-6	11	TRBJ2-3
ASSYSPSTEAF	-	TRBV6-2/TRBV6-3	11	TRBJ1-1
ASSPLNEKLF	once	TRBV12-3/TRBV12-4	10	TRBJ1-4
AISENRDSPLH	-	TRBV10-3	11	TRBJ1-6
ASGLVDREGETQY	-	TRBV12-5	13	TRBJ2-5
ASRSTSGGTDTQY	-	TRBV13	13	TRBJ2-3
ASSFRNTLPPQH	-	TRBV7-2	12	TRBJ1-5
ASSLAGGFYGYT	-	TRBV5-1	12	TRBJ1-2
ASSPDRDFGNTIY	-	TRBV5-1	13	TRBJ1-3
ATSSQGALLTDTQY	-	TRBV24-1	14	TRBJ2-3
ASSMRTRANTEAF	few	TRBV19	13	TRBJ1-1
ASSERGGRSQPQH	-	TRBV6-1	13	TRBJ1-5
ASSMTGYSNQPQH	few	TRBV19	13	TRBJ1-5
ASSTDRQLAKNIQY	-	TRBV2	14	TRBJ2-4
ASSSTNSPLH	-	TRBV2	10	TRBJ1-6
ASSWGGSQY	-	TRBV12-3/TRBV12-4	9	TRBJ2-3
ASSRSTVIYEQY	few	TRBV23-1	12	TRBJ2-7
ASSPTVLSSGANVLT	-	TRBV7-3	15	TRBJ2-6
ASSYEGEDTEAF	-	TRBV6-5	12	TRBJ1-1
ASSYSSGMGGNGYT	-	TRBV6-6	14	TRBJ1-2
ASSYSENQPQH	-	TRBV6-2/TRBV6-3	11	TRBJ1-5
ASTKQGPSSYNEQF	-	TRBV7-6	14	TRBJ2-1
ASSQGGGTNEKLF	once	TRBV4-3	13	TRBJ1-4
ASSLGGQEGTQY	-	TRBV7-9	12	TRBJ2-5
ATRDKPNTGELF	-	TRBV24-1	12	TRBJ2-2
ASSLVIGAYEQY	-	TRBV5-1	12	TRBJ2-7
ASSLDRGGYT	-	TRBV7-2	10	TRBJ1-2
SASEAPNTDTQY	-	TRBV20-1	12	TRBJ2-3
GCRDTGELF	-	TRBV30	9	TRBJ2-2
ASRSTGGNTIY	-	TRBV9	11	TRBJ1-3
AWRTGGNYGYT	-	TRBV30	11	TRBJ1-2
AWNEGVVEKLF	-	TRBV30	11	TRBJ1-4
ASRQGAGGNQPQH	-	TRBV28	13	TRBJ1-5
ASTLAGGYGYT	-	TRBV6-5	11	TRBJ1-2
ASSESYDGGLNTGELF	-	TRBV2	16	TRBJ2-2
ASSEHRQANEKLF	-	TRBV25-1	13	TRBJ1-4
ASSPGWTGRPTDTQY	-	TRBV7-8	15	TRBJ2-3
ASSPGVRTGGTEAF	few	TRBV7-9	14	TRBJ1-1
ASSYQVGAPQH	-	TRBV3-1/TRBV3-2	11	TRBJ1-5
ASSGVGEKLF	-	TRBV2	10	TRBJ1-4
ASSVQGRQPQH	few	TRBV10-2	11	TRBJ1-5
ASSPLQTAYEQY	few	TRBV9	12	TRBJ2-7
ASSLGAQNTEAF	few	TRBV5-1	12	TRBJ1-1
ASSQWDSNNSPLH	once	TRBV14	13	TRBJ1-6
ASSPSRTGLGYGYT	-	TRBV7-2	14	TRBJ1-2